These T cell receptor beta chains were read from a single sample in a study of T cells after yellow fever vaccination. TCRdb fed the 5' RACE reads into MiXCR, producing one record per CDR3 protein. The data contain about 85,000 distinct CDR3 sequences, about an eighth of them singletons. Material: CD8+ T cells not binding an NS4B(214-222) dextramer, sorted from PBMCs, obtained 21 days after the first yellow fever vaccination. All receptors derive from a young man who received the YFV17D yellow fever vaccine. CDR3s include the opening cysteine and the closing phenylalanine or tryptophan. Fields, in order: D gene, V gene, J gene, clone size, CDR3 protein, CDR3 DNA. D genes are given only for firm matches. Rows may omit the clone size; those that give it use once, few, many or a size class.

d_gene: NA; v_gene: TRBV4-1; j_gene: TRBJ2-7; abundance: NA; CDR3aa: CASSQDMVEDYEQYF; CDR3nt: TGCGCCAGCAGCCAAGATATGGTGGAAGACTACGAGCAGTACTTC
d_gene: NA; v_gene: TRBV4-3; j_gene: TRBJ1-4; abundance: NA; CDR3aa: CASSQDWALGRTATNEKLFF; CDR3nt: TGCGCCAGCAGCCAAGATTGGGCCTTGGGGAGAACTGCAACTAATGAAAAACTGTTTTTT
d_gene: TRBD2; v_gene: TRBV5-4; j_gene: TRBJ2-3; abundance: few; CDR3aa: CASSSPLKTSGGNTDTQYF; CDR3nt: TGTGCCAGCAGCTCCCCATTAAAGACTAGCGGGGGGAACACAGATACGCAGTATTTT
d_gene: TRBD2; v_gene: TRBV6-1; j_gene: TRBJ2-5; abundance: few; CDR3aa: CASGPTGLAGQETQYF; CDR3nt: TGTGCCAGCGGGCCGACTGGACTAGCGGGGCAAGAGACCCAGTACTTC
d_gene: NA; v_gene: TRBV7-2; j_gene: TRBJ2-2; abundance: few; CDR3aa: CASSAPYGELFF; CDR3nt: TGTGCCAGCAGCGCTCCGTACGGGGAGCTGTTTTTT
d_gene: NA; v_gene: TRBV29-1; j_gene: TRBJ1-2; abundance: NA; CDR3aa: CSVEAEANYGYTF; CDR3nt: TGCAGCGTTGAGGCGGAAGCTAACTATGGCTACACCTTC
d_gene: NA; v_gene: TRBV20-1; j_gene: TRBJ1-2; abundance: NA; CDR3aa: CSANPGQAYGYTF; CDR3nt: TGCAGTGCTAACCCGGGACAAGCCTATGGCTACACCTTC
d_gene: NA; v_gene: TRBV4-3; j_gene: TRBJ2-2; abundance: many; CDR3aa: CASSEDPGLGGAGELFF; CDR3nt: TGCGCCAGCAGCGAAGACCCCGGTCTCGGAGGGGCCGGGGAGCTGTTTTTT
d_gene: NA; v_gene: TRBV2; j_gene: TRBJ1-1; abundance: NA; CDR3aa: CAFSLVGQNTEAFF; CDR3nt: TGTGCCTTCAGTTTAGTAGGACAGAACACTGAAGCTTTCTTT
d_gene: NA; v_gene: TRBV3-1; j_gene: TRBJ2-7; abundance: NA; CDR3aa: CASSQGNLLEQYF; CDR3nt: TGTGCCAGCAGCCAAGGAAATCTGCTCGAGCAGTACTTC